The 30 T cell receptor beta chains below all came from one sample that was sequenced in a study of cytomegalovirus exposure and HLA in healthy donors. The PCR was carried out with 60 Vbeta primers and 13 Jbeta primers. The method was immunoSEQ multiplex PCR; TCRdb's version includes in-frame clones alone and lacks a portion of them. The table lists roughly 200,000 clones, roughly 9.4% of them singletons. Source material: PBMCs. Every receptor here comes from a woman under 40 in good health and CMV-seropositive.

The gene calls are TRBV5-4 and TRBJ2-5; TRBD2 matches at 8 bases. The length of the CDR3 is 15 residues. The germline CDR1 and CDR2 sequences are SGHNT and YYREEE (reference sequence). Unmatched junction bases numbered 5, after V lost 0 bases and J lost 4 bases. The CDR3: CASSLEAGVRETQYF. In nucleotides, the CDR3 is TGTGCCAGCAGCTTGGAAGCGGGAGTAAGAGAGACCCAGTACTTC.

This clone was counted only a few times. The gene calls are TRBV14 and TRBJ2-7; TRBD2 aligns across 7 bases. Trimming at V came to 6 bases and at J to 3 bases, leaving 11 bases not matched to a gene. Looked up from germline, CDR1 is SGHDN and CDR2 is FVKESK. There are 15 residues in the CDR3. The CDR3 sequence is CASSSSGTRVYEQYF. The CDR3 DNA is TGTGCCAGCAGTTCTAGCGGAACGAGAGTCTACGAGCAGTACTTC.

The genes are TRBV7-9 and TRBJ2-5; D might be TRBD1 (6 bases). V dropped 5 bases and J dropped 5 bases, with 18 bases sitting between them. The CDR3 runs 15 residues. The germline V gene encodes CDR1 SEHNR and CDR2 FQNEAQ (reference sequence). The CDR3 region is CASSLVLGAKETQYF. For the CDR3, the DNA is TGTGCCAGCAGCCTCGTTCTGGGGGCAAAGGAGACCCAGTACTTC.

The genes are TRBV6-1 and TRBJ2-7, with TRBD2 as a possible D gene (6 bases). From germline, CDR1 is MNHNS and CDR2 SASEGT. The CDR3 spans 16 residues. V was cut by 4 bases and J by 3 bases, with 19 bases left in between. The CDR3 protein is CASSGGVEGLYYEQYF. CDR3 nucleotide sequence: TGTGCCAGCAGTGGGGGGGTCGAGGGACTTTACTACGAGCAGTACTTC.

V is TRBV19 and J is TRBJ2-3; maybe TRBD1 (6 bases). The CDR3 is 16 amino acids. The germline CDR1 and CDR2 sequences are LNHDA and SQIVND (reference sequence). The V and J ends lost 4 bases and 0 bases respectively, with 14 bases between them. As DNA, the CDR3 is TGTGCCAGTAGTACCAGGGGAAGGGCTAGCACAGATACGCAGTATTTT. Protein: CASSTRGRASTDTQYF. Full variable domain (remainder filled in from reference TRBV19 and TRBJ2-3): DGGITQSPKYLFRKEGQNVTLSCEQNLNHDAMYWYRQDPGQGLRLIYYSQIVNDFQKGDIAEGYSVSREKKESFPLTVTSAQKNPTAFYLCASSTRGRASTDTQYFGPGTRLTVL.

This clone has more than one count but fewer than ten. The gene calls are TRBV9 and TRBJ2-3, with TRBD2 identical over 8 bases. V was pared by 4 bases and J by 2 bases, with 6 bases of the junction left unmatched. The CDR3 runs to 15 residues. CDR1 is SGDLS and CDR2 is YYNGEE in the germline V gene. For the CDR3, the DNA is TGTGCCAGCAGCTCCACTAGCGGAGTCACAGATACGCAGTATTTT. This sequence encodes CASSSTSGVTDTQYF.

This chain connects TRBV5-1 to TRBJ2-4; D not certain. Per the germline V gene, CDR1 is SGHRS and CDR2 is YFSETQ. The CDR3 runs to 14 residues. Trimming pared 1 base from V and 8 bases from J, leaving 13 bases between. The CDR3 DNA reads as TGCGCCAGCAGCTTGACAACTACCCCGGACATTCAGTACTTC. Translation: CASSLTTTPDIQYF.

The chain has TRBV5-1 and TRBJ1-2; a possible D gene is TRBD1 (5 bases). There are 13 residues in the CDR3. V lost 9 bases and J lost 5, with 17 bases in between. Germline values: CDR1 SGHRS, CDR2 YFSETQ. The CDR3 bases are TGCGCCACCAAAGACAGAACAGGATATGGCTACACCTTC. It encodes CATKDRTGYGYTF.

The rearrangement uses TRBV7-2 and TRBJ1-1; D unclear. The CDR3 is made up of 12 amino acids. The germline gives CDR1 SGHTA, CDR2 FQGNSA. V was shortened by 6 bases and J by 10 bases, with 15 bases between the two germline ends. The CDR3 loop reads CASSSPGIVAFF. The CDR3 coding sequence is TGTGCCAGCAGTTCCCCTGGCATCGTAGCTTTCTTT. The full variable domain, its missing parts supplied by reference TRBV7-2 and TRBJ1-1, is GAGVSQSPSNKVTEKGKDVELRCDPISGHTALYWYRQSLGQGLEFLIYFQGNSAPDKSGLPSDRFSAERTGGSVSTLTIQRTQQEDSAVYLCASSSPGIVAFFGQGTRLTVV.

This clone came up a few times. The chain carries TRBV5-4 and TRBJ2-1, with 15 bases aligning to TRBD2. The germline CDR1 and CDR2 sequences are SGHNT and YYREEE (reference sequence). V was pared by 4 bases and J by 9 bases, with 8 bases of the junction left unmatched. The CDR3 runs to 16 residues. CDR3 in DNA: TGTGCCAGCAGCCAAGGACTAGCGGGAGGGCAGGGTGAGCAGTTCTTC. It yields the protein CASSQGLAGGQGEQFF. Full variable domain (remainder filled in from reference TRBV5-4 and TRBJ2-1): ETGVTQSPTHLIKTRGQQVTLRCSSQSGHNTVSWYQQALGQGPQFIFQYYREEENGRGNFPPRFSGLQFPNYSSELNVNALELDDSALYLCASSQGLAGGQGEQFFGPGTRLTVL.

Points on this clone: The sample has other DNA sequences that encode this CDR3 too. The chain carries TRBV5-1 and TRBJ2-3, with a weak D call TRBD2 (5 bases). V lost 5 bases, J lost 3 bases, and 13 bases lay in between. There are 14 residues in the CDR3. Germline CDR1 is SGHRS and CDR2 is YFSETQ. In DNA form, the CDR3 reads TGCGCCAGCAGTCGGGGTACCGAGACAGATACGCAGTATTTT. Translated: CASSRGTETDTQYF.

The CDR3 spells CASSPYRDYGYTF. Here the CDR3 DNA reads TGTGCCAGCTCACCATATAGAGACTATGGCTACACCTTC. The chain has TRBV18 and TRBJ1-2; D remains ambiguous. Looked up from germline, CDR1 is KGHSH and CDR2 is LQKENI. Trimming took off 2 bases at V and 3 bases at J, with 7 bases between the two ends. This CDR3 region has 13 residues.

DNA of the CDR3: TGCAGCGTTGATAGGGAGGGACAAAGCACTGAAGCTTTCTTT. Translation: CSVDREGQSTEAFF. J is TRBJ1-1 and V is TRBV29-1, with D possibly TRBD1 on 6 matching bases. Looked up from germline, CDR1 is SQVTM and CDR2 is ANQGSEA. Trimming stripped 3 bases from V and 4 bases from J, with 15 bases between. The CDR3 sequence is 14 residues long.

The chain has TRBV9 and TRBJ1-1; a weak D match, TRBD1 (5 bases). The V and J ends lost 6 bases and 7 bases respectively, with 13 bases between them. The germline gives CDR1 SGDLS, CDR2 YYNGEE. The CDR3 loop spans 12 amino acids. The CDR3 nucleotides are TGTGCCAGCACGATCATGACAGATGAAGCTTTCTTT. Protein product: CASTIMTDEAFF.

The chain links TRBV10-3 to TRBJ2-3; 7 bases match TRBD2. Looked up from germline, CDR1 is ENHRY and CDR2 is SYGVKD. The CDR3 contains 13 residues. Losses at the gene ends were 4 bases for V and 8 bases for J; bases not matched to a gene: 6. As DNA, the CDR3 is TGTGCCATCAGTGTAGATTGGACTAGTACGCAGTATTTT. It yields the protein CAISVDWTSTQYF.

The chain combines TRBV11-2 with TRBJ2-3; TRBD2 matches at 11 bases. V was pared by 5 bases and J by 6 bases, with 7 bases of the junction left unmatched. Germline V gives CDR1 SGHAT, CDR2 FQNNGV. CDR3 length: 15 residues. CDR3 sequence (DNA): TGTGCCAGCAGCGTGACTAGCGGGATAGGGGATACGCAGTATTTT. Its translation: CASSVTSGIGDTQYF.

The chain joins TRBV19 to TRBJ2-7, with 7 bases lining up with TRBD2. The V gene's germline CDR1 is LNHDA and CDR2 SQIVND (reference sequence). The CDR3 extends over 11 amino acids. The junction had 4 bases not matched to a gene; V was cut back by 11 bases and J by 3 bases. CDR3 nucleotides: TGTGCCGCTGGGGGGGGCTACGAGCAGTACTTC. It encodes CAAGGGYEQYF.

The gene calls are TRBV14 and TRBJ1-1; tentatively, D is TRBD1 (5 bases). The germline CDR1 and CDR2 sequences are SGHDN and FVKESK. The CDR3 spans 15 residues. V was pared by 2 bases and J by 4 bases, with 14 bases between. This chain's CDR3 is CASSQITGGVTEAFF. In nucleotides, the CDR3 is TGTGCCAGCAGCCAAATTACAGGTGGGGTCACTGAAGCTTTCTTT.

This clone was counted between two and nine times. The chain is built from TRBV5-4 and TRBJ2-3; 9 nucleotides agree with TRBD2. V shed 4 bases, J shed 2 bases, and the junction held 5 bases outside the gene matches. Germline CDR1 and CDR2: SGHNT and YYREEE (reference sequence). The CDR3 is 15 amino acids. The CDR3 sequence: CASSPTSGVTDTQYF. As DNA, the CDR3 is TGTGCCAGCAGCCCGACTAGCGGAGTCACAGATACGCAGTATTTT. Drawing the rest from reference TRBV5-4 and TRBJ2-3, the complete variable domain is ETGVTQSPTHLIKTRGQQVTLRCSSQSGHNTVSWYQQALGQGPQFIFQYYREEENGRGNFPPRFSGLQFPNYSSELNVNALELDDSALYLCASSPTSGVTDTQYFGPGTRLTVL.

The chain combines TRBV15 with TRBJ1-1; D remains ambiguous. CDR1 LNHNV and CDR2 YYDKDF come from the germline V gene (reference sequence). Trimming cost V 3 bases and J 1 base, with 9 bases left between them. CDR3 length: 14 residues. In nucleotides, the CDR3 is TGTGCCACCAGCAGGGATCGGGGGAACACTGAAGCTTTCTTT. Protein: CATSRDRGNTEAFF.

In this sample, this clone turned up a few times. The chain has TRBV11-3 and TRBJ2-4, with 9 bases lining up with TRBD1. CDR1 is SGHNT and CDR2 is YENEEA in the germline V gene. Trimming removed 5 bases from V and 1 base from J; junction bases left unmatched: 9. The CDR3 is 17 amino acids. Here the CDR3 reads CASSPGTGRGAKNIQYF. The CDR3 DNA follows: TGTGCCAGCAGCCCCGGGACAGGGAGAGGGGCCAAAAACATTCAGTACTTC. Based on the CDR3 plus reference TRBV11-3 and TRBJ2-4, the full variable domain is EAGVVQSPRYKIIEKKQPVAFWCNPISGHNTLYWYLQNLGQGPELLIRYENEEAVDDSQLPKDRFSAERLKGVDSTLKIQPAELGDSAVYLCASSPGTGRGAKNIQYFGAGTRLSVL.

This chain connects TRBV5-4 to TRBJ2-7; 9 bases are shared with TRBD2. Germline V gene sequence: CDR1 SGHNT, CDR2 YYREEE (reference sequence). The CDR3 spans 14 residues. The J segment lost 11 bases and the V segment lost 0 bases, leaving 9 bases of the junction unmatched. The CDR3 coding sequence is TGTGCCAGCAGCTTGGAGCTAGCGGGATATGAGAAGTACTTC. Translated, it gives CASSLELAGYEKYF.

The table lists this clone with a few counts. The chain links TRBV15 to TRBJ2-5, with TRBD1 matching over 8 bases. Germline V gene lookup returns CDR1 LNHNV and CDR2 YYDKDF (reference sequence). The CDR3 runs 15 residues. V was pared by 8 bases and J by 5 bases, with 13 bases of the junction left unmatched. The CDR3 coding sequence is TGTGCCACCGGGCGACAGGGGAAGGCTGCGGAGACCCAGTACTTC. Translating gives CATGRQGKAAETQYF.

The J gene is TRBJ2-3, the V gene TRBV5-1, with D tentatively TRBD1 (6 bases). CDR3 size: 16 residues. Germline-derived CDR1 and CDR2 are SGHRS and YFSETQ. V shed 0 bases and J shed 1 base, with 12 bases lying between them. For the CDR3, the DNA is TGCGCCAGCAGCTTGGGTACGACAGGACGCACAGATACGCAGTATTTT. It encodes CASSLGTTGRTDTQYF.

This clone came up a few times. The CDR3 DNA sequence: TGTGCCAGTAGTACGGGGACTAACCGTCTCACAGATACGCAGTATTTT. Translating it yields CASSTGTNRLTDTQYF. The J gene is TRBJ2-3, the V gene TRBV19, with 7 bases lining up with TRBD2. The CDR3 loop spans 16 amino acids. The germline V gene encodes CDR1 LNHDA and CDR2 SQIVND (reference sequence). The ends lost 4 bases at V and 2 bases at J; junction bases unmatched: 9.

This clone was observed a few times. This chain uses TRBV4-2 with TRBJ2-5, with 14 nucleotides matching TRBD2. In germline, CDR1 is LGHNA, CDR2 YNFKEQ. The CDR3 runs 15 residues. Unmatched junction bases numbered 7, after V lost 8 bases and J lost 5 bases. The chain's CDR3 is CASSRLAGGRETQYF. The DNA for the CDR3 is TGTGCCAGCTCCCGACTAGCGGGAGGGCGGGAGACCCAGTACTTC.

The CDR3 reads CATAGDFSGYTF. CDR3 bases: TGTGCCACGGCCGGGGATTTCTCTGGCTACACCTTC. The rearrangement uses TRBV7-8 and TRBJ1-2; D ambiguous. The CDR3 runs to 12 residues. Trimming cost V 10 bases and J 7 bases, with 16 bases left between them. CDR1 is SGHVS, CDR2 FQNEAQ, per germline. Drawing the rest from reference TRBV7-8 and TRBJ1-2, the complete variable domain is GAGVSQSPRYKVAKRGQDVALRCDPISGHVSLFWYQQALGQGPEFLTYFQNEAQLDKSGLPSDRFFAERPEGSVSTLKIQRTQQEDSAVYLCATAGDFSGYTFGSGTRLTVV.

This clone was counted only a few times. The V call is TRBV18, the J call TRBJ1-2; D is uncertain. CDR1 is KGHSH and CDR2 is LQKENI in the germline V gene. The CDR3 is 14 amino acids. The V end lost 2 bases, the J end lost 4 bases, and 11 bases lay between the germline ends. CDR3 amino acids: CASSPFGESYGYTF. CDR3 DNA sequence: TGTGCCAGCTCACCATTCGGGGAAAGCTATGGCTACACCTTC.

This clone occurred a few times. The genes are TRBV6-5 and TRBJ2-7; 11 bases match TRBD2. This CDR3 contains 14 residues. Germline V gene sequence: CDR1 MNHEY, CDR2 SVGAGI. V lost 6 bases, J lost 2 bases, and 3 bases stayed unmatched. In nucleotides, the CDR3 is TGTGCCAGCAGGAGGACTAGCGGGCCCTACGAGCAGTACTTC. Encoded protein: CASRRTSGPYEQYF.

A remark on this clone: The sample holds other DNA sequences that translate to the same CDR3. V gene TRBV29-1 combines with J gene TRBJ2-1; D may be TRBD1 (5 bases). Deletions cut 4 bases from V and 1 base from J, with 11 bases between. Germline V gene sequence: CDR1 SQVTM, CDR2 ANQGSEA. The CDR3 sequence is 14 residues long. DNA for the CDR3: TGCAGCGTTGGGGGCGGAATATCCTACAATGAGCAGTTCTTC. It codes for CSVGGGISYNEQFF.